Listed below are T cell receptor beta chains from one sample, sequenced in a study of cytomegalovirus exposure and HLA in healthy donors. The data were produced by immunoSEQ multiplex PCR, yet TCRdb's version contains in-frame clones alone and is incomplete. The sample shows roughly 110,000 clones, approximately 74% of them seen only once. Specimen: PBMCs. The receptors derive from a middle-aged woman in good health and CMV-seropositive. Both conserved end residues are part of each CDR3. A D gene is named only where the DNA matches it firmly. A clone size is listed for some rows: how often the clone was seen (once, few, many), or a class if it is expanded.

J gene: TRBJ2-3
CDR3 length: 15
clone size: -
V gene: TRBV30
D gene: TRBD1
CDR3 DNA: TGTGCCTGGGAACGAGGGACAGGTAGCACAGATACGCAGTATTTT
CDR3 protein: CAWERGTGSTDTQYF

J gene: TRBJ2-1
CDR3 length: 13
clone size: -
V gene: TRBV19
D gene: -
CDR3 DNA: TGTGCCAGTAGTATTTCAGGATACAATGAGCAGTTCTTC
CDR3 protein: CASSISGYNEQFF

J gene: TRBJ2-5
CDR3 length: 14
clone size: -
V gene: TRBV5-6
D gene: TRBD1
CDR3 DNA: TGTGCCAGCAGCTATAGGACAGGGACGGAGACCCAGTACTTC
CDR3 protein: CASSYRTGTETQYF

J gene: TRBJ1-5
CDR3 length: 14
clone size: once
V gene: TRBV30
D gene: -
CDR3 DNA: TGTGCCTGGAGAGCAAAAGGGGGGGTCCAGCCCCAGCATTTT
CDR3 protein: CAWRAKGGVQPQHF

J gene: TRBJ1-2
CDR3 length: 13
clone size: few
V gene: TRBV2
D gene: TRBD1
CDR3 DNA: TGTGCCAGCAGCAAGTCAGGGGGAGACGGCTACACCTTC
CDR3 protein: CASSKSGGDGYTF

J gene: TRBJ1-4
CDR3 length: 15
clone size: -
V gene: TRBV30
D gene: -
CDR3 DNA: TGTGCCTGGACGAGACAGCGGGGGCCTAATGAAAAACTGTTTTTT
CDR3 protein: CAWTRQRGPNEKLFF

J gene: TRBJ1-2
CDR3 length: 14
clone size: -
V gene: TRBV30
D gene: -
CDR3 DNA: TGTGCCTGGAGTATTCGGGGGGGGCGATTAGGCTACACCTTC
CDR3 protein: CAWSIRGGRLGYTF

J gene: TRBJ2-2
CDR3 length: 14
clone size: -
V gene: TRBV5-1
D gene: -
CDR3 DNA: TGCGCCAGCAGCGTGACCGGGGGCACCGGGGAGCTGTTTTTT
CDR3 protein: CASSVTGGTGELFF

J gene: TRBJ2-5
CDR3 length: 13
clone size: -
V gene: TRBV28
D gene: -
CDR3 DNA: TGTGCCAGCAGTTTAGGGAGTTGGAAGACCCAGTACTTC
CDR3 protein: CASSLGSWKTQYF

J gene: TRBJ1-3
CDR3 length: 13
clone size: -
V gene: TRBV5-4
D gene: -
CDR3 DNA: TGTGCCAGCAGCGGTCGGGGAGGAAACACCATATATTTT
CDR3 protein: CASSGRGGNTIYF

J gene: TRBJ2-3
CDR3 length: 16
clone size: -
V gene: TRBV7-9
D gene: TRBD1
CDR3 DNA: TGTGCCAGCAGCCCAATGGGACAGCTCAGCACAGATACGCAGTATTTT
CDR3 protein: CASSPMGQLSTDTQYF

J gene: TRBJ1-5
CDR3 length: 13
clone size: -
V gene: TRBV7-6
D gene: -
CDR3 DNA: TGTGCCAGCAGCTTAGACTCCAATCAGCCCCAGCATTTT
CDR3 protein: CASSLDSNQPQHF

J gene: TRBJ1-2
CDR3 length: 15
clone size: -
V gene: TRBV4-1
D gene: -
CDR3 DNA: TGCGCCAGCAGCCAAGATCCACAGGGTGCAAATGGCTACACCTTC
CDR3 protein: CASSQDPQGANGYTF

J gene: TRBJ2-1
CDR3 length: 16
clone size: -
V gene: TRBV7-2
D gene: TRBD1
CDR3 DNA: TGTGCCAGCAGCTTGACAGGGGGCGCGGGTTACAATGAGCAGTTCTTC
CDR3 protein: CASSLTGGAGYNEQFF

J gene: TRBJ2-3
CDR3 length: 14
clone size: -
V gene: TRBV5-1
D gene: -
CDR3 DNA: TGCGCCAGCAGCCCAGGTTCTCCCACAGATACGCAGTATTTT
CDR3 protein: CASSPGSPTDTQYF

J gene: TRBJ1-2
CDR3 length: 15
clone size: -
V gene: TRBV6-6
D gene: TRBD1
CDR3 DNA: TGTGCCAGCAGTTCCAGACAGGGGTTCAGCTATGGCTACACCTTC
CDR3 protein: CASSSRQGFSYGYTF

J gene: TRBJ1-6
CDR3 length: 12
clone size: few
V gene: TRBV7-2
D gene: -
CDR3 DNA: TGTGCCAGCAGCTTAGTAAGGGAGCCCCTCCACTTT
CDR3 protein: CASSLVREPLHF

J gene: TRBJ2-7
CDR3 length: 16
clone size: -
V gene: TRBV4-1
D gene: TRBD1
CDR3 DNA: TGCGCCAGCAGCCAAGGGGGACAGGCCTCTTCCTACGAGCAGTACTTC
CDR3 protein: CASSQGGQASSYEQYF

J gene: TRBJ2-7
CDR3 length: 14
clone size: -
V gene: TRBV15
D gene: TRBD1
CDR3 DNA: TGTGCCACCAGCGGTGGGACAGGGGGGTACGAGCAGTACTTC
CDR3 protein: CATSGGTGGYEQYF

J gene: TRBJ2-1
CDR3 length: 17
clone size: -
V gene: TRBV6-1
D gene: TRBD2
CDR3 DNA: TGTGCCAGCAGTGTGTCCGGGACTACCCATTGGATGGATGAGCAGTTCTTC
CDR3 protein: CASSVSGTTHWMDEQFF

J gene: TRBJ1-2
CDR3 length: 14
clone size: -
V gene: TRBV30
D gene: TRBD1
CDR3 DNA: TGTGCCTGGACCTCCGGACAGGGGGCGGGTGGCTACACCTTC
CDR3 protein: CAWTSGQGAGGYTF

J gene: TRBJ2-1
CDR3 length: 17
clone size: few
V gene: TRBV2
D gene: TRBD2
CDR3 DNA: TGTGCCAGCATCACTAGCGGGGGGGCCGGTTCCTACAATGAGCAGTTCTTC
CDR3 protein: CASITSGGAGSYNEQFF

J gene: TRBJ1-4
CDR3 length: 16
clone size: -
V gene: TRBV5-1
D gene: TRBD1
CDR3 DNA: TGCGCCAGCAGCTTGGACCCGACAGGGGTGGGTGAAAAACTGTTTTTT
CDR3 protein: CASSLDPTGVGEKLFF

J gene: TRBJ2-5
CDR3 length: 13
clone size: -
V gene: TRBV5-6
D gene: -
CDR3 DNA: TGTGCCAGCAGCTTGGATCTAATGGAGACCCAGTACTTC
CDR3 protein: CASSLDLMETQYF